A selection of T cell receptor beta chains follows, all from one sample in a study of blood T cell repertoires in COVID-19. The method was immunoSEQ multiplex PCR; TCRdb's version includes in-frame clones alone and lacks a portion of them. Of nearly 200,000 clones listed, 86% are singletons. The sequenced material came from peripheral blood. The source is a woman aged 70-85 years with acute or convalescent COVID-19. The CDR3 runs from the conserved cysteine through the conserved F or W. Fields, in order: V gene, J gene, clone size, D gene, CDR3 protein, CDR3 DNA. The D gene is left open where the match is weak. Rows may omit the clone size; those that give it use once, few, many or a size class.

V gene: TRBV7-9
J gene: TRBJ2-3
clone size: once
D gene: TRBD2
CDR3 protein: CASSFYKGLAESTDTQYF
CDR3 DNA: TGTGCCAGCAGCTTCTATAAAGGACTAGCGGAGAGCACAGATACGCAGTATTTT

V gene: TRBV6-5
J gene: TRBJ2-7
clone size: -
D gene: TRBD1
CDR3 protein: CASTLQGAYEQYF
CDR3 DNA: TGTGCCAGCACCCTGCAGGGGGCTTACGAGCAGTACTTC

V gene: TRBV6-5
J gene: TRBJ1-2
clone size: -
D gene: -
CDR3 protein: CASRGGAVNYGYTF
CDR3 DNA: TGTGCCAGCAGAGGTGGGGCGGTTAACTATGGCTACACCTTC

V gene: TRBV5-4
J gene: TRBJ2-2
clone size: -
D gene: TRBD2
CDR3 protein: CASSLSGGSGELFF
CDR3 DNA: TGTGCCAGCAGCTTAAGCGGGGGGTCCGGGGAGCTGTTTTTT

V gene: TRBV9
J gene: TRBJ1-1
clone size: few
D gene: -
CDR3 protein: CASSERGGNTEAFF
CDR3 DNA: TGTGCCAGCAGCGAGAGAGGGGGGAACACTGAAGCTTTCTTT

V gene: TRBV12-3/TRBV12-4
J gene: TRBJ1-5
clone size: -
D gene: TRBD1
CDR3 protein: CASSQGERQPQHF
CDR3 DNA: TGTGCCAGCAGTCAGGGGGAACGTCAGCCCCAGCATTTT

V gene: TRBV28
J gene: TRBJ2-1
clone size: -
D gene: TRBD2
CDR3 protein: CASTLGLAGEGEQFF
CDR3 DNA: TGTGCCAGCACCCTAGGACTAGCGGGAGAGGGGGAGCAGTTCTTC

V gene: TRBV10-3
J gene: TRBJ2-2
clone size: -
D gene: TRBD1
CDR3 protein: CAIRDRPLPGELFF
CDR3 DNA: TGTGCCATCAGGGACAGGCCTCTCCCCGGGGAGCTGTTTTTT

V gene: TRBV24-1
J gene: TRBJ1-3
clone size: -
D gene: -
CDR3 protein: CATSQNGNTIYF
CDR3 DNA: TGTGCCACCTCCCAGAATGGAAACACCATATATTTT

V gene: TRBV6-6
J gene: TRBJ2-7
clone size: -
D gene: -
CDR3 protein: CASSFDPGVVEQYF
CDR3 DNA: TGTGCCAGCAGCTTCGATCCGGGGGTCGTCGAGCAGTACTTC

V gene: TRBV2
J gene: TRBJ1-2
clone size: -
D gene: TRBD1
CDR3 protein: CASRTGGAGYTF
CDR3 DNA: TGTGCCAGCAGGACAGGGGGCGCAGGCTACACCTTC

V gene: TRBV2
J gene: TRBJ1-1
clone size: -
D gene: TRBD1
CDR3 protein: CASSERTGPPEAFF
CDR3 DNA: TGTGCCAGCAGTGAAAGGACAGGGCCTCCTGAAGCTTTCTTT

V gene: TRBV25-1
J gene: TRBJ1-6
clone size: -
D gene: -
CDR3 protein: CASSESRVESPLHF
CDR3 DNA: TGTGCCAGCAGTGAATCCAGGGTGGAATCACCCCTCCACTTT

V gene: TRBV7-9
J gene: TRBJ2-3
clone size: -
D gene: TRBD2
CDR3 protein: CASSSGTTNKYF
CDR3 DNA: TGTGCCAGCAGCTCCGGGACTACCAATAAGTATTTT

V gene: TRBV5-1
J gene: TRBJ2-5
clone size: -
D gene: -
CDR3 protein: CASTDPLGSAETQYF
CDR3 DNA: TGCGCCAGCACGGACCCCCTAGGGAGCGCGGAGACCCAGTACTTC

V gene: TRBV19
J gene: TRBJ1-2
clone size: -
D gene: -
CDR3 protein: CASSRGLRHGYTF
CDR3 DNA: TGTGCCAGTAGTAGGGGGCTTCGGCATGGCTACACCTTC

V gene: TRBV5-1
J gene: TRBJ1-5
clone size: -
D gene: -
CDR3 protein: CASSLDPLQGRDQPQHF
CDR3 DNA: TGCGCCAGCAGCTTGGACCCCCTACAGGGTCGGGATCAGCCCCAGCATTTT

V gene: TRBV5-1
J gene: TRBJ2-2
clone size: -
D gene: TRBD2
CDR3 protein: CASSVSGANTGELFF
CDR3 DNA: TGCGCCAGCAGCGTCAGCGGGGCAAACACCGGGGAGCTGTTTTTT

V gene: TRBV19
J gene: TRBJ1-1
clone size: -
D gene: -
CDR3 protein: CASSRVLANTEAFF
CDR3 DNA: TGTGCCAGTAGCAGGGTACTGGCTAACACTGAAGCTTTCTTT

V gene: TRBV19
J gene: TRBJ1-1
clone size: -
D gene: -
CDR3 protein: CASSIALNTEAFF
CDR3 DNA: TGTGCCAGTAGTATTGCGTTGAACACTGAAGCTTTCTTT

V gene: TRBV5-1
J gene: TRBJ2-1
clone size: -
D gene: -
CDR3 protein: CASSRATGEYNEQFF
CDR3 DNA: TGCGCCAGCAGCCGGGCGACAGGAGAATACAATGAGCAGTTCTTC

V gene: TRBV11-2
J gene: TRBJ2-7
clone size: once
D gene: -
CDR3 protein: CASSLVRGEQYF
CDR3 DNA: TGTGCCAGCAGCTTAGTTAGGGGCGAGCAGTACTTC

V gene: TRBV6-1
J gene: TRBJ1-2
clone size: -
D gene: TRBD1
CDR3 protein: CASSELVAGGSGYTF
CDR3 DNA: TGTGCCAGCAGTGAACTGGTGGCAGGGGGAAGTGGCTACACCTTC

V gene: TRBV5-1
J gene: TRBJ2-3
clone size: -
D gene: TRBD2
CDR3 protein: CASSSRPSGGSQDTQYF
CDR3 DNA: TGCGCCAGCAGCAGCAGACCTAGCGGGGGTTCCCAAGATACGCAGTATTTT

V gene: TRBV11-2
J gene: TRBJ1-4
clone size: -
D gene: TRBD1
CDR3 protein: CASSLFRDSEKLFF
CDR3 DNA: TGTGCCAGCAGCTTATTTCGGGACAGCGAAAAACTGTTTTTT

V gene: TRBV11-3
J gene: TRBJ2-1
clone size: once
D gene: -
CDR3 protein: CASSLGGDNEQFF
CDR3 DNA: TGTGCCAGCAGCTTAGGGGGGGACAATGAGCAGTTCTTC

V gene: TRBV13
J gene: TRBJ2-1
clone size: -
D gene: -
CDR3 protein: CASSLRGAMVNEQFF
CDR3 DNA: TGTGCCAGCAGCTTACGAGGAGCTATGGTCAATGAGCAGTTCTTC

V gene: TRBV24-1
J gene: TRBJ2-2
clone size: once
D gene: TRBD2
CDR3 protein: CATSDSPGLLNTGELFF
CDR3 DNA: TGTGCCACCAGTGATTCCCCGGGACTACTGAACACCGGGGAGCTGTTTTTT

V gene: TRBV28
J gene: TRBJ1-2
clone size: -
D gene: -
CDR3 protein: CASSLDSLGYGYTF
CDR3 DNA: TGTGCCAGCAGTTTGGACAGCCTGGGGTATGGCTACACCTTC

V gene: TRBV5-1
J gene: TRBJ1-1
clone size: -
D gene: TRBD1
CDR3 protein: CASSFGTVNTEAFF
CDR3 DNA: TGCGCCAGCAGCTTTGGGACAGTGAACACTGAAGCTTTCTTT

V gene: TRBV7-6
J gene: TRBJ2-1
clone size: -
D gene: TRBD2
CDR3 protein: CASSRFSGRAYNEQFF
CDR3 DNA: TGTGCCAGCAGTCGTTTTAGCGGGAGGGCTTACAATGAGCAGTTCTTC

V gene: TRBV19
J gene: TRBJ2-7
clone size: -
D gene: TRBD2
CDR3 protein: CASSIGLAGDKQYF
CDR3 DNA: TGTGCCAGTAGTATAGGACTAGCGGGAGATAAGCAGTACTTC

V gene: TRBV9
J gene: TRBJ2-7
clone size: -
D gene: -
CDR3 protein: CASSPSGVHGYEQYF
CDR3 DNA: TGTGCCAGCAGCCCGAGCGGAGTCCACGGGTACGAGCAGTACTTC

V gene: TRBV14
J gene: TRBJ2-3
clone size: once
D gene: -
CDR3 protein: CASSHRADTQYF
CDR3 DNA: TGTGCCAGCAGCCACCGGGCAGATACGCAGTATTTT

V gene: TRBV4-2
J gene: TRBJ2-7
clone size: -
D gene: TRBD2
CDR3 protein: CASSQEVTSGTYEQYF
CDR3 DNA: TGTGCCAGCAGCCAAGAGGTGACTAGCGGGACCTACGAGCAGTACTTC

V gene: TRBV5-1
J gene: TRBJ2-3
clone size: -
D gene: TRBD2
CDR3 protein: CASSVTSGITDTQYF
CDR3 DNA: TGCGCCAGCAGCGTCACTAGCGGGATCACAGATACGCAGTATTTT

V gene: TRBV7-2
J gene: TRBJ1-2
clone size: -
D gene: TRBD1
CDR3 protein: CASSLQGTLYGYTF
CDR3 DNA: TGTGCCAGCAGCCTACAGGGGACGCTCTATGGCTACACCTTC

V gene: TRBV20-1
J gene: TRBJ2-1
clone size: -
D gene: TRBD2
CDR3 protein: CSASPTAGGSYNEQFF
CDR3 DNA: TGCAGTGCTAGTCCCACAGCGGGAGGCTCCTACAATGAGCAGTTCTTC

V gene: TRBV9
J gene: TRBJ2-7
clone size: once
D gene: -
CDR3 protein: CASSVVYGGGYEQYF
CDR3 DNA: TGTGCCAGCAGCGTAGTCTATGGCGGTGGATACGAGCAGTACTTC

V gene: TRBV12-3/TRBV12-4
J gene: TRBJ1-5
clone size: -
D gene: -
CDR3 protein: CASSSWAQPQHF
CDR3 DNA: TGTGCCAGCAGTTCTTGGGCTCAGCCCCAGCATTTT

V gene: TRBV18
J gene: TRBJ2-5
clone size: once
D gene: -
CDR3 protein: CASSLGQQETQYF
CDR3 DNA: TGTGCCAGCTCACTAGGACAGCAAGAGACCCAGTACTTC

V gene: TRBV5-1
J gene: TRBJ1-1
clone size: once
D gene: -
CDR3 protein: CASRFSQGNTEAFF
CDR3 DNA: TGCGCCAGCAGATTCTCTCAGGGGAACACTGAAGCTTTCTTT

V gene: TRBV18
J gene: TRBJ1-1
clone size: -
D gene: TRBD1
CDR3 protein: CASSPQGAQTEAFF
CDR3 DNA: TGTGCCAGCTCACCACAGGGGGCTCAAACTGAAGCTTTCTTT

V gene: TRBV5-1
J gene: TRBJ1-1
clone size: -
D gene: TRBD1
CDR3 protein: CASSLEDRAAEAFF
CDR3 DNA: TGCGCCAGCAGCTTGGAGGACAGGGCCGCTGAAGCTTTCTTT

V gene: TRBV5-1
J gene: TRBJ2-2
clone size: -
D gene: -
CDR3 protein: CASSLELRSTGELFF
CDR3 DNA: TGCGCCAGCAGCTTGGAACTCAGGTCCACCGGGGAGCTGTTTTTT